This passage covers 23 T cell receptor beta chains from one sample sequenced in a study of cytomegalovirus exposure and HLA in healthy donors. PCR used 60 Vbeta primers and 13 Jbeta primers. Clones were sequenced by immunoSEQ multiplex PCR, and TCRdb holds only the in-frame ones, with some missing. The top ten hold over 2% of the sample, which has roughly 150,000 clones, 85% seen once. The specimen was PBMCs. The receptors shown here come from a man aged 30-40 years in good health and CMV-seropositive.

This chain uses TRBV9 with TRBJ2-5; the match to TRBD1 covers 8 bases. With V trimmed by 0 bases and J by 1 base, 5 bases remained unmatched. Germline V gives CDR1 SGDLS, CDR2 YYNGEE. CDR3 length equals 16 residues. The CDR3 nucleotides read TGTGCCAGCAGCGTAGGACCCCAGGGGGCCCAAGAGACCCAGTACTTC. It encodes CASSVGPQGAQETQYF.

This chain connects TRBV28 to TRBJ2-7; D gene uncertain. Per germline, CDR1 MDHEN and CDR2 SYDVKM. This CDR3 is 12 amino acids long. Trimming pared 5 bases from V and 6 bases from J, leaving 11 bases between. CDR3 sequence (DNA): TGTGCCAGCAGTATCCCCCGAGGCGAGCAGTACGTC. Protein product: CASSIPRGEQYV.

This clone occurred once. This chain joins TRBV5-6 and TRBJ1-4; D not resolved. Trimming cost V 4 bases and J 5 bases, with 15 bases left between them. The CDR3 is made up of 15 amino acids. Germline CDR1 reads SGHDT; CDR2 reads YYEEEE. CDR3 protein: CASSQTLAMNEKLFF. CDR3 bases: TGTGCCAGCAGCCAGACATTGGCGATGAATGAAAAACTGTTTTTT.

This clone was seen a few times. Given a much more abundant clone one base away, this may be a read error. The CDR3, as DNA: TGTGCCAGCAGCCCCCCCTCGCGGGGAAGCTCCTACGAGCAGTACTTC. Translation: CASSPPSRGSSYEQYF. The chain carries TRBV11-1 and TRBJ2-7, with D perhaps TRBD2 (6 bases). From germline, CDR1 is SGHAT and CDR2 FQDESV (reference sequence). The CDR3 contains 16 residues. V was pared by 5 bases and J by 0 bases, with 17 bases between. The variable domain in full, with the rest retrieved from reference TRBV11-1 and TRBJ2-7, is EAEVAQSPRYKITEKSQAVAFWCDPISGHATLYWYRQILGQGPELLVQFQDESVVDDSQLPKDRFSAERLKGVDSTLKIQPAELGDSAMYLCASSPPSRGSSYEQYFGPGTRLTVT.

This chain connects TRBV6-6 to TRBJ2-7, with TRBD2 as a possible D gene (5 bases). Between the trimmed V and J ends, which lost 0 bases and 0 bases, there was a span of 12 bases. CDR1 is MNHNY, CDR2 SVGAGI, per germline (reference sequence). The CDR3 is 16 amino acids. DNA of the CDR3: TGTGCCAGCAGTTACTCGGCCAGCGGACCCTCCTACGAGCAGTACTTC. The encoded protein is CASSYSASGPSYEQYF.

This clone was seen a single time. V is TRBV2 and J is TRBJ2-3; 8 nucleotides align to TRBD1. CDR3 length equals 14 residues. V was clipped by 7 bases and J by 6 bases; unmatched bases: 9. Germline-derived CDR1 and CDR2 are SNHLY and FYNNEI. CDR3 DNA: TGTGCCAGCATTCGGCAGGGGGCGCTGGATACGCAGTATTTT. Amino acid sequence: CASIRQGALDTQYF.

The chain joins TRBV11-3 to TRBJ2-7; no clear D. The CDR3 covers 13 residues. Germline CDR1 reads SGHNT; CDR2 reads YENEEA. V lost 0 bases to trimming and J lost 3 bases, with 6 bases between them. The CDR3 DNA reads TGTGCCAGCAGCTTAGATTGGGGCTACGAGCAGTACGTC. The encoded protein is CASSLDWGYEQYV.

The chain combines TRBV4-3 with TRBJ1-3, with 7 bases aligning to TRBD1. This CDR3 is built from 16 residues. The V and J ends lost 0 bases and 4 bases, in that order; junction bases with no gene match: 6. In germline, CDR1 is LGHNA, CDR2 YSLEER. CDR3 sequence (DNA): TGCGCCAGCAGCCAAGATCCCAGGGGGACGGGAAACACCATATATTTT. Residues: CASSQDPRGTGNTIYF.

The CDR3 reads CATSRGTAPSRYNEQFF. The CDR3 DNA sequence: TGTGCCACCAGCAGAGGAACGGCCCCTAGTCGCTACAATGAGCAGTTCTTC. This rearrangement joins TRBV15 to TRBJ2-1; D ambiguous. This CDR3 region has 17 residues. V lost 1 base, J lost 3 bases, and 16 bases lay in between. Germline V lookup: CDR1 LNHNV, CDR2 YYDKDF (reference sequence).

This chain uses TRBV29-1 with TRBJ1-1, with TRBD1 identical over 9 bases. Losses at the gene ends were 6 bases for V and 5 bases for J; bases not matched to a gene: 7. Per the germline V gene, CDR1 is SQVTM and CDR2 is ANQGSEA. The CDR3 contains 13 residues. CDR3 sequence (DNA): TGCAGCGTGGACAGGGGTTTTGGGACTGAAGCTTTCTTT. Encoded protein: CSVDRGFGTEAFF.

J is TRBJ1-4 and V is TRBV6-6, with 11 bases aligning to TRBD1. In germline, CDR1 is MNHNY, CDR2 SVGAGI (reference sequence). The CDR3 sequence is 15 residues long. V gave up 6 bases and J gave up 8 bases; unmatched junction bases: 8. The CDR3: CASSDPGQGDEKLFF. CDR3 sequence (DNA): TGTGCCAGCAGCGATCCGGGACAGGGGGACGAAAAACTGTTTTTT.

The J gene is TRBJ2-3, the V gene TRBV4-2; no definite D call. The CDR3 has 14 amino acids. V was shortened by 2 bases and J by 5 bases, with 11 bases between the two germline ends. Germline V gives CDR1 LGHNA, CDR2 YNFKEQ. CDR3 nucleotides: TGTGCCAGCAGCCAATCGGTGCGTGGAGATACGCAGTATTTT. As protein: CASSQSVRGDTQYF.

Only one count was recorded for this clone. The chain combines TRBV19 with TRBJ2-1, with a tentative D call TRBD2 (6 bases). The CDR3 covers 15 residues. V was trimmed by 0 bases and J by 1 base, leaving 7 bases between them. Germline CDR1 LNHDA, CDR2 SQIVND (reference sequence). CDR3 sequence (DNA): TGTGCCAGTAGTATAGAACGGGGGTCCTACAATGAGCAGTTCTTC. Amino acids: CASSIERGSYNEQFF. Drawing the rest from reference TRBV19 and TRBJ2-1, the complete variable domain is DGGITQSPKYLFRKEGQNVTLSCEQNLNHDAMYWYRQDPGQGLRLIYYSQIVNDFQKGDIAEGYSVSREKKESFPLTVTSAQKNPTAFYLCASSIERGSYNEQFFGPGTRLTVL.

The chain is built from TRBV15 and TRBJ1-2, with a possible D match to TRBD1 (6 bases). The CDR3 length is 13 residues. Trimming removed 7 bases from V and 3 bases from J, with 12 bases in between. Germline-derived CDR1 and CDR2 are LNHNV and YYDKDF (reference sequence). Here the CDR3 DNA reads TGTGCCACCAATTCGGACAGTTACTATGGCTACACCTTC. Translating it yields CATNSDSYYGYTF.

This clone was observed a handful of times. This rearrangement joins TRBV6-5 to TRBJ1-4; possible D gene TRBD1, 6 bases. Trimming removed 7 bases from V and 6 bases from J, with 18 bases in between. The germline gives CDR1 MNHEY, CDR2 SVGAGI. The CDR3 has 15 residues. The CDR3 sequence: CASTSRPQGYEKLFF. CDR3 DNA: TGTGCCAGCACTTCACGCCCCCAGGGGTATGAAAAACTGTTTTTT.

The chain uses TRBV4-2 and TRBJ2-5; 10 positions match TRBD2. Germline V gene lookup returns CDR1 LGHNA and CDR2 YNFKEQ. The CDR3 is 15 amino acids. Trimming removed 0 bases from V and 3 bases from J; junction bases left unmatched: 1. CDR3 nucleotides: TGTGCCAGCAGCCAAGATGGACTAGCGGAAGAGACCCAGTACTTC. This gives the protein CASSQDGLAEETQYF.

The chain has TRBV27 and TRBJ2-7; D remains unclear. Trimming cost V 5 bases and J 6 bases, with 11 bases left between them. Per the germline V gene, CDR1 is MNHEY and CDR2 is SMNVEV (reference sequence). The CDR3 sequence is 12 residues long. CDR3 protein: CASSTSGAEQYF. The DNA of the CDR3 is TGTGCCAGCAGTACCTCCGGAGCCGAGCAGTACTTC.

The rearrangement joins TRBV12-5 to TRBJ2-1; D remains unclear. Deletions cut 1 base from V and 10 bases from J, with 11 bases between. The CDR3 is 13 residues long. Germline V gene data show CDR1 as LGHNT and CDR2 as FRNRAP. CDR3 amino acids: CASGLAIRLEQFF. The CDR3 DNA sequence: TGTGCTAGTGGTTTGGCAATCAGACTCGAGCAGTTCTTC.

This chain uses TRBV4-2 with TRBJ2-2, with TRBD1 identical over 7 bases. This CDR3 has 16 residues. The V and J ends lost 3 bases and 2 bases, in that order; junction bases with no gene match: 6. Per germline, CDR1 LGHNA and CDR2 YNFKEQ. DNA of the CDR3: TGTGCCAGCAGCCAGGTGGGACAGTCAAACACCGGGGAGCTGTTTTTT. Its translation: CASSQVGQSNTGELFF.

This clone was picked up one time. CDR3: CASSLGGSGSFTDTQYF. The DNA for the CDR3 is TGCGCCAGCAGCTTGGGAGGTAGCGGGAGTTTTACAGATACGCAGTATTTT. The chain combines TRBV5-1 with TRBJ2-3, with 9 bases identical to TRBD2. The V gene's germline CDR1 is SGHRS and CDR2 YFSETQ. CDR3 length equals 17 residues. With V trimmed by 0 bases and J by 3 bases, 8 bases remained unmatched.

This clone occurred once. The chain is built from TRBV4-1 and TRBJ2-7; 8 bases are a match to TRBD2. The CDR3 contains 16 residues. The trim removed 1 base at V and 4 bases at J, leaving 9 bases unmatched. Germline V gene lookup returns CDR1 MGHRA and CDR2 YSYEKL. The CDR3 DNA follows: TGCGCCAGCAGCCAAGCGGGACTAGTCTCTGGTTACGAGCAGTACTTC. Its translation: CASSQAGLVSGYEQYF.

The chain is built from TRBV29-1 and TRBJ2-7; 10 nucleotides align to TRBD2. Germline CDR1 SQVTM, CDR2 ANQGSEA. The CDR3 consists of 17 residues. V dropped 6 bases and J dropped 0; count of bases not matched to a gene: 14. CDR3 nucleotides: TGCAGCGTACTAGCGGGACTATACAATGTCGGCTCCTACGAGCAGTACTTC. It codes for CSVLAGLYNVGSYEQYF.

The chain has TRBV5-1 and TRBJ2-3, with 8 bases identical to TRBD2. Germline assignment: CDR1 SGHRS and CDR2 YFSETQ. This CDR3 is 16 amino acids long. With 4 bases clipped from V and 3 bases from J, the junction kept 10 bases outside the gene matches. CDR3 sequence: CASSPITAGVTDTQYF. CDR3 DNA: TGCGCCAGCAGCCCGATCACAGCGGGAGTAACAGATACGCAGTATTTT.